This entry describes one T cell receptor beta chain. Antigen unknown. These data belong to a study of vaccination effects on CD4 cells after COVID-19. V was shortened by 3 bases and J by 0 bases, with 15 bases between the two germline ends. The CDR3 has 18 residues. Germline CDR1 and CDR2: LGHNT and FRNRAP. Before sequencing, viral peptide pools were used by the ViraFEST assay to expand antigen-specific CD4+ T cells. With around ten days of culture completed, CD4+ T cells were isolated. Two doses of either BNT162b2 or mRNA-1273 were given to each participant. The table came from immunoSEQ multiplex PCR; TCRdb's copy has only in-frame clones and leaves some out. The repertoire holds under 40,000 clones, 72% seen once, with approximately 12% in the top ten.

The material was CD4+ T cells from PBMCs cultured with HCoV-229E spike peptides, obtained after COVID-19 vaccination. The chain employs TRBV12-5 and TRBJ2-6; TRBD1 might be the D (6 bases). The TCR was taken from a human donor who received a COVID-19 vaccine. Here the CDR3 reads CASGLTGTPSSGANVLTF. The CDR3 DNA follows: TGTGCTAGTGGTTTAACCGGGACACCGAGCTCTGGGGCCAACGTCCTGACTTTC.